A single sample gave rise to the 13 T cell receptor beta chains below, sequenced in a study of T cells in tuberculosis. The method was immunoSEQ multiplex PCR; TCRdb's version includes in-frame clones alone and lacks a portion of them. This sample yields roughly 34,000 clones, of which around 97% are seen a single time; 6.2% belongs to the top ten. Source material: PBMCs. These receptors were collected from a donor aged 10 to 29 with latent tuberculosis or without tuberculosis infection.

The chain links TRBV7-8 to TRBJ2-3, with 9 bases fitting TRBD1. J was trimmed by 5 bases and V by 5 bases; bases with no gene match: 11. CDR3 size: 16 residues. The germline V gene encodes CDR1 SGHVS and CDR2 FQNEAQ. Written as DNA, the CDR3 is TGTGCCAGCAGCCCGCTCACAGGGGGCGTAAAAGATACGCAGTATTTT. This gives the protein CASSPLTGGVKDTQYF.

The CDR3 DNA is TGTGCCAGCAGCTTAAACGGACAGGGGGGTGGGACCCAGTACTTC. Its protein is CASSLNGQGGGTQYF. V and J are TRBV7-2 and TRBJ2-5, with TRBD1 matching over 10 bases. With V trimmed by 2 bases and J by 7 bases, 7 bases remained unmatched. The CDR3 is made up of 15 amino acids. Germline CDR1 and CDR2: SGHTA and FQGNSA.

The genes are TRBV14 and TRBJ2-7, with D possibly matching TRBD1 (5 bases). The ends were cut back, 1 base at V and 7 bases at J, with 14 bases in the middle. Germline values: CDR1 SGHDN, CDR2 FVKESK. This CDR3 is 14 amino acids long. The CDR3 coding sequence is TGTGCCAGCAGCCAAGGACAGTACTATAGGGAGCAGTACTTC. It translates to CASSQGQYYREQYF.

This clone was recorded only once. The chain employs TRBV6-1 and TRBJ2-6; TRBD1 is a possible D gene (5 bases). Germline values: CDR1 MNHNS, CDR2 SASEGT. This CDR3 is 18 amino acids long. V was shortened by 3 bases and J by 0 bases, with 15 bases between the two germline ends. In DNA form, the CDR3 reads TGTGCCAGCAGTGACGACAGTCGAAGAACCTCTGGGGCCAACGTCCTGACTTTC. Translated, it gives CASSDDSRRTSGANVLTF.

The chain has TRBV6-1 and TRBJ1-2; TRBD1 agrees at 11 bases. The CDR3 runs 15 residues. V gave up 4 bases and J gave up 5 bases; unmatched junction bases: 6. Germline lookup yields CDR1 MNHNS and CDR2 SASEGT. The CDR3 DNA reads TGTGCCAGCAGTGCCCGGGACAGGGGGAATTATGGCTACACCTTC. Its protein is CASSARDRGNYGYTF.

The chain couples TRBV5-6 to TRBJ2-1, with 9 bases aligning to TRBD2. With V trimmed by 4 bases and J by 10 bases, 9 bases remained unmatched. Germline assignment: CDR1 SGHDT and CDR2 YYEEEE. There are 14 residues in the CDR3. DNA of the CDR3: TGTGCCAGCAGCGACTCCCCGACTAGCGGAGAGCAGTTCTTC. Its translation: CASSDSPTSGEQFF.

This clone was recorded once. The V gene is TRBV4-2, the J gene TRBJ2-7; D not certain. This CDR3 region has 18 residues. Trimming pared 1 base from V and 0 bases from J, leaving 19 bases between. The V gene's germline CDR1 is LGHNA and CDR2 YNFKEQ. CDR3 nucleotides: TGTGCCAGCAGCCAAGTTTCAACGAGGTCCACAAGCTCCTACGAGCAGTACTTC. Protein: CASSQVSTRSTSSYEQYF.

The CDR3 here is CASSVKFGDRPYEQYF. The DNA of the CDR3 is TGCGCCAGCAGCGTTAAGTTCGGGGACAGACCCTACGAGCAGTACTTC. The chain is built from TRBV5-1 and TRBJ2-7; 7 nucleotides agree with TRBD1. The germline CDR1 and CDR2 sequences are SGHRS and YFSETQ. The J segment lost 2 bases and the V segment lost 4 bases, leaving 12 bases of the junction unmatched. The CDR3 runs to 16 residues.

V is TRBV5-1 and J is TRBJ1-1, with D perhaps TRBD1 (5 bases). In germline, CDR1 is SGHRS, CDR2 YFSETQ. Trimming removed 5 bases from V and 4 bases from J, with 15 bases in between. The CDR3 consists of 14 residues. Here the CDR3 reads CASRHGTPGTEAFF. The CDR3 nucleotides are TGCGCCAGCAGACACGGGACTCCCGGCACTGAAGCTTTCTTT.

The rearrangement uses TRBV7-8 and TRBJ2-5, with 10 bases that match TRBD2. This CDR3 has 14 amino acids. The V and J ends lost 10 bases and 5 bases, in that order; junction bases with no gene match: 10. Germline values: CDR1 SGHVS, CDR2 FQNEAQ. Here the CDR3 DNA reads TGTGCCACCTTAAAGCGGGAGGGCCTGGAGACCCAGTACTTC. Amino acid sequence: CATLKREGLETQYF.

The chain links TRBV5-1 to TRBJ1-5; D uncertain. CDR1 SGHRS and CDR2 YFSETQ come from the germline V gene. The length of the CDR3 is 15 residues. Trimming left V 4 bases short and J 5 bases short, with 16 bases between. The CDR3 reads CASSPTGSPDQPQHF. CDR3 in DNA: TGCGCCAGCAGCCCGACCGGGTCCCCAGATCAGCCCCAGCATTTT.

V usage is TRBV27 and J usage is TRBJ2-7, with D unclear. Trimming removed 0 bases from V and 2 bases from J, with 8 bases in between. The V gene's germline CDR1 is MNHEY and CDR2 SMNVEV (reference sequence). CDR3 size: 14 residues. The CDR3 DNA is TGTGCCAGCAGTTTATCGTCCGAGGCCTACGAGCAGTACTTC. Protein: CASSLSSEAYEQYF.

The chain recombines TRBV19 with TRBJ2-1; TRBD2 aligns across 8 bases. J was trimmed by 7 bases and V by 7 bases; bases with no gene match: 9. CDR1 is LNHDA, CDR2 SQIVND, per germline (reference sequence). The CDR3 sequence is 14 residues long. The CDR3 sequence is CASKRTSGPNEQFF. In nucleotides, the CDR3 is TGTGCCAGTAAAAGAACTAGCGGACCGAATGAGCAGTTCTTC.